This TCR beta chain was sequenced in a study of blood T cell repertoires in COVID-19. The repertoire was sequenced with immunoSEQ multiplex PCR; TCRdb's copy has only in-frame clones and lacks some. The sample lists about 190,000 clones, around 84% occurring once. Enrolled through a virtual design, the participants were between roughly 18 and 89 years of age and came from 24 US areas. As to this clone: Relative to the germline gene, one junction end is altered; a read error may explain this.

This CDR3 region has 13 residues. The source material was PBMCs or T cells enriched from blood (not recorded which). This chain links TRBV12-3 or TRBV12-4 with TRBJ1-5; D not resolved. This receptor was obtained from a woman aged 25 to 39 who had recovered from COVID-19. Written as DNA, the CDR3 is TGTGCCAGCAGTTTGGGTAGCCATCAGCCCCAGCATTTT. Translation gives CASSLGSHQPQHF.